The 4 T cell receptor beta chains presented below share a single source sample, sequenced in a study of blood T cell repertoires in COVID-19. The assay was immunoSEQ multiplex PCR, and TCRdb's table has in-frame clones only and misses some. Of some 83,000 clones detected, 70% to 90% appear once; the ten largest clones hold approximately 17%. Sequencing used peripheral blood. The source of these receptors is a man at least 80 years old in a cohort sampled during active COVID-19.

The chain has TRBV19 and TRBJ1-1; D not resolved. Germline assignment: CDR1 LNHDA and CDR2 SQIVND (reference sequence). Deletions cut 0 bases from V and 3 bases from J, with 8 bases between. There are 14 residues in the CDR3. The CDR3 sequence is CASSIEHGDTEAFF. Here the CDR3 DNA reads TGTGCCAGTAGTATAGAACACGGGGACACTGAAGCTTTCTTT.

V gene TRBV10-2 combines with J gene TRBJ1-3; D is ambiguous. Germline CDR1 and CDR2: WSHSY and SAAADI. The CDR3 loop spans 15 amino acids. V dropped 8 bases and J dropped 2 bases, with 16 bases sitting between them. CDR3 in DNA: TGCGCCAGCCTACCGTCTTCAAGCCCTGGAAACACCATATATTTT. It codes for CASLPSSSPGNTIYF.

The DNA for the CDR3 is TGTGCCAGCAGTATAACAGGGGACCGAGCTTTCTTT. It specifies CASSITGDRAFF. The chain joins TRBV2 to TRBJ1-1; 7 positions agree with TRBD1. Germline CDR1 is SNHLY and CDR2 is FYNNEI. This CDR3 comprises 12 residues. Trimming took 5 bases from V and 10 from J; bases not matched to a gene: 7.

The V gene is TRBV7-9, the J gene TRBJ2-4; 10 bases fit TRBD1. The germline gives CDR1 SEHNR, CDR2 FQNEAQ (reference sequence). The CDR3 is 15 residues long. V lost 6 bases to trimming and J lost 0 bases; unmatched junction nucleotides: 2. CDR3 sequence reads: CASRGQGLAKNIQYF. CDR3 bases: TGTGCCAGCAGGGGACAGGGGTTAGCCAAAAACATTCAGTACTTC.